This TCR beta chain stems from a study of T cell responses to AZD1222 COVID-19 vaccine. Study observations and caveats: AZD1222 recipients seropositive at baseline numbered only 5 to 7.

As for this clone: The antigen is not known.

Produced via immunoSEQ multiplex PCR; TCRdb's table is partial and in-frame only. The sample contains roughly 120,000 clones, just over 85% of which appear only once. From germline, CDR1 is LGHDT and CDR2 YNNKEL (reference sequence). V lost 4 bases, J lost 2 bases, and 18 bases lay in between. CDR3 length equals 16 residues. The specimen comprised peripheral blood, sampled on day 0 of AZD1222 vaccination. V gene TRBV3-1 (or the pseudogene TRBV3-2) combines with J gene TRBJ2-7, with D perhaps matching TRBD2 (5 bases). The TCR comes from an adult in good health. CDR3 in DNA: TGTGCCAGCAGCCTATGGGCTCCCGAGAGGGCCTACGAGCAGTACTTC. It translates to CASSLWAPERAYEQYF.